Listed below are T cell receptor beta chains from one sample, sequenced in a study of blood T cell repertoires in COVID-19. Produced via immunoSEQ multiplex PCR; TCRdb's table is partial and in-frame only. The data show about 83,000 clones, more than 75% seen once. Sequencing was carried out using peripheral blood. These receptors were obtained from an elderly woman with active or convalescent COVID-19. Both conserved end residues are part of each CDR3. Fields, in order: clone size, V gene, J gene, D gene, CDR3 DNA, CDR3 protein. The D gene is left open where the match is weak. The size of a clone is reported for some rows only, either as once, few or many, or as a class for expanded clones.

abundance: few; v_gene: TRBV6-1; j_gene: TRBJ2-1; d_gene: -; CDR3nt: TGTGCCAGCAGTGAAAGAGGGGGGGTAAATGAGCAGTTCTTC; CDR3aa: CASSERGGVNEQFF
abundance: -; v_gene: TRBV3-1/TRBV3-2; j_gene: TRBJ2-5; d_gene: -; CDR3nt: TGTGCCAGCAGCCACCGGGGAGGAGAGACCCAGTACTTC; CDR3aa: CASSHRGGETQYF
abundance: -; v_gene: TRBV30; j_gene: TRBJ1-6; d_gene: -; CDR3nt: TGTGCCTGGAGTGTAAGCTCTCCCCTTAATTCACCCCTCCACTTT; CDR3aa: CAWSVSSPLNSPLHF
abundance: -; v_gene: TRBV5-4; j_gene: TRBJ2-3; d_gene: -; CDR3nt: TGTGCCAGCAGCTTGGGATCGGGAGATACGCAGTATTTT; CDR3aa: CASSLGSGDTQYF
abundance: -; v_gene: TRBV27; j_gene: TRBJ2-5; d_gene: TRBD2; CDR3nt: TGTGCCAGCAGTTTTCTTAAAGCGGGGAGAAGGGAGACCCAGTACTTC; CDR3aa: CASSFLKAGRRETQYF
abundance: -; v_gene: TRBV30; j_gene: TRBJ1-2; d_gene: TRBD1; CDR3nt: TGTGCCTGGAGTGTAGTTTTGCGGACAGGGGGCAAGGGCTATGGCTACACCTTC; CDR3aa: CAWSVVLRTGGKGYGYTF
abundance: -; v_gene: TRBV7-8; j_gene: TRBJ1-1; d_gene: -; CDR3nt: TGTGCCAGCAGACGATACAGGAACACTGAAGCTTTCTTT; CDR3aa: CASRRYRNTEAFF
abundance: -; v_gene: TRBV19; j_gene: TRBJ2-2; d_gene: -; CDR3nt: TGTGCCAGTAGTATACTCCCCCGGGGGGGGGAGCTGTTTTTT; CDR3aa: CASSILPRGGELFF
abundance: -; v_gene: TRBV19; j_gene: TRBJ2-3; d_gene: TRBD1; CDR3nt: TGTGCCAGTAGTATTGGACAGGGCCTAAACACAGATACGCAGTATTTT; CDR3aa: CASSIGQGLNTDTQYF
abundance: -; v_gene: TRBV7-6; j_gene: TRBJ1-4; d_gene: -; CDR3nt: TGTGCCAGCAGCTTAACAGGGCTCGGTGATGAAAAACTGTTTTTT; CDR3aa: CASSLTGLGDEKLFF
abundance: -; v_gene: TRBV5-1; j_gene: TRBJ1-4; d_gene: TRBD1; CDR3nt: TGCGCCAGCAGCCAGACAGGGCTCAATGAAAAACTGTTTTTT; CDR3aa: CASSQTGLNEKLFF
abundance: -; v_gene: TRBV5-1; j_gene: TRBJ1-6; d_gene: -; CDR3nt: TGCGCCAGCAGCCAACCGCCGAACAGGTCAAGGGATTCACCCCTCCACTTT; CDR3aa: CASSQPPNRSRDSPLHF
abundance: -; v_gene: TRBV4-3; j_gene: TRBJ1-4; d_gene: TRBD1; CDR3nt: TGCGCCAGCAGTTCCTATGGACAGGGGGCGGATGAAAAACTGTTTTTT; CDR3aa: CASSSYGQGADEKLFF
abundance: -; v_gene: TRBV12-5; j_gene: TRBJ1-1; d_gene: -; CDR3nt: TGTGCTAGTGGTTTCTCGGGGACTGAAGCTTTCTTT; CDR3aa: CASGFSGTEAFF
abundance: -; v_gene: TRBV3-1/TRBV3-2; j_gene: TRBJ1-1; d_gene: TRBD1; CDR3nt: TGTGCCAGCAGCCCCGGACAGGGGACGGGCACTGAAGCTTTCTTT; CDR3aa: CASSPGQGTGTEAFF
abundance: -; v_gene: TRBV15; j_gene: TRBJ1-3; d_gene: -; CDR3nt: TGTGCCACCAGCTCACGATACGGAGAGGGAAACACCATATATTTT; CDR3aa: CATSSRYGEGNTIYF
abundance: -; v_gene: TRBV5-4; j_gene: TRBJ2-7; d_gene: -; CDR3nt: TGTGCCAGCAGCTTTACAGGCCGGTACGAGCAGTACTTC; CDR3aa: CASSFTGRYEQYF
abundance: -; v_gene: TRBV6-5; j_gene: TRBJ2-7; d_gene: TRBD1; CDR3nt: TGTGCCAGCGGGACAGGGCGTTTAGGGGAGCAGTACTTC; CDR3aa: CASGTGRLGEQYF
abundance: -; v_gene: TRBV5-4; j_gene: TRBJ2-2; d_gene: -; CDR3nt: TGTGCCAGCAGTTCCCCGGTTGGCACCGGGGAGCTGTTTTTT; CDR3aa: CASSSPVGTGELFF
abundance: -; v_gene: TRBV6-5; j_gene: TRBJ1-5; d_gene: -; CDR3nt: TGTGCCAGCAGCGGAGGTAGCAATCAGCCCCAGCATTTT; CDR3aa: CASSGGSNQPQHF
abundance: -; v_gene: TRBV5-6; j_gene: TRBJ2-5; d_gene: -; CDR3nt: TGTGCCAGCAGTTTTGACGGGTTGTACCAAGAGACCCAGTACTTC; CDR3aa: CASSFDGLYQETQYF
abundance: -; v_gene: TRBV30; j_gene: TRBJ2-5; d_gene: -; CDR3nt: TGTGCCTGGAGTAAGCAGGGCCAAGCACAAGAGACCCAGTACTTC; CDR3aa: CAWSKQGQAQETQYF
abundance: -; v_gene: TRBV19; j_gene: TRBJ1-3; d_gene: -; CDR3nt: TGTGCCAGTAGTATAGATCGCGGCAGCCACTCTGGAAACACCATATATTTT; CDR3aa: CASSIDRGSHSGNTIYF
abundance: -; v_gene: TRBV7-8; j_gene: TRBJ1-4; d_gene: TRBD1; CDR3nt: TGTGCCAGCAGTCGAGCAGGGGGAAGTAATGAAAAACTGTTTTTT; CDR3aa: CASSRAGGSNEKLFF
abundance: few; v_gene: TRBV20-1; j_gene: TRBJ1-1; d_gene: -; CDR3nt: TGCAGTGTATCAGGGGACACTGAAGCTTTCTTT; CDR3aa: CSVSGDTEAFF